The 6 T cell receptor beta chains below all came from one sample that was sequenced in a study of breast tumors, draining lymph nodes, adjacent tissues. In TCRdb, the multiplex PCR reads were re-called with MiXCR into one record per CDR3 protein. The sample records about 220,000 distinct CDR3 sequences, roughly a third being singletons. Samples came from axillary lymph nodes draining the breast cancer. Source material: axillary lymph node tissue. These receptors came from a female donor with breast cancer. Some clones in this sample may be carry-over from other donors' samples.

CDR3 protein: CASSQSTPASTDTQYF. As DNA, the CDR3 is TGTGCCAGCAGCCAATCGACCCCTGCTAGCACAGATACGCAGTATTTT. The chain couples TRBV16 to TRBJ2-3; D not certain. The CDR3 consists of 16 residues. V was shortened by 0 bases and J by 0 bases, with 10 bases between the two germline ends. Germline values: CDR1 KGHSY, CDR2 FQNENV.

This clonotype was counted many times. This chain connects TRBV5-8 to TRBJ1-4, with D uncertain. V gave up 1 base and J gave up 5 bases, with 9 bases separating them. The germline V gene encodes CDR1 SGHTS and CDR2 YDEGEE. This CDR3 region has 14 residues. CDR3 loop: CASSLPSANEKLFF. The CDR3 nucleotides read TGTGCCAGCAGCTTGCCATCTGCGAATGAAAAACTGTTTTTT.

In its sample, this clonotype was seen a few times. A much larger clonotype is one base distant, so this may be a read error. The rearrangement uses TRBV12-3 or TRBV12-4 and TRBJ2-7; 7 bases match TRBD2. This CDR3 is built from 15 residues. The V segment lost 6 bases and the J segment 3 bases; nucleotides outside the gene matches: 11. The CDR3 spells CASRFQRDGNYEQYF. The CDR3, as DNA: TGTGCCAGCAGGTTCCAGCGGGACGGGAACTACGAGCAGTACTTC.

This chain joins TRBV28 and TRBJ2-7, with a possible D match to TRBD1 (5 bases). CDR3 length equals 13 residues. Germline CDR1 reads MDHEN; CDR2 reads SYDVKM. Between the trimmed V and J ends, which lost 5 bases and 1 base, there was a span of 9 bases. The CDR3 region has the DNA TGTGCCAGCAGTAAGACAGATTCCTACGAGCAGTACTTC. Translation gives CASSKTDSYEQYF. The whole variable domain, filled in from reference TRBV28 and TRBJ2-7, reads DVKVTQSSRYLVKRTGEKVFLECVQDMDHENMFWYRQDPGLGLRLIYFSYDVKMKEKGDIPEGYSVSREKKERFSLILESASTNQTSMYLCASSKTDSYEQYFGPGTRLTVT.

The V call is TRBV20-1, the J call TRBJ2-3; TRBD2 matches at 13 bases. CDR1 DFQATT and CDR2 SNEGSKA come from the germline V gene (reference sequence). The CDR3 is made up of 13 amino acids. V lost 5 bases, J lost 8 bases, and 4 bases stayed unmatched. The chain's CDR3 is CSASGTSGATQYF. CDR3 in DNA: TGCAGTGCTTCCGGGACTAGCGGGGCTACGCAGTATTTT.

There are a few counts of this clonotype. This chain joins TRBV11-3 and TRBJ1-1; D is unresolved. V dropped 5 bases and J dropped 1 base, with 5 bases sitting between them. The CDR3 contains 12 residues. Germline CDR1 and CDR2: SGHNT and YENEEA. CDR3 sequence: CASSRQNTEAFF. As DNA, the CDR3 is TGTGCCAGCAGCCGACAGAACACTGAAGCTTTCTTT. Full variable domain (remainder filled in from reference TRBV11-3 and TRBJ1-1): EAGVVQSPRYKIIEKKQPVAFWCNPISGHNTLYWYLQNLGQGPELLIRYENEEAVDDSQLPKDRFSAERLKGVDSTLKIQPAELGDSAVYLCASSRQNTEAFFGQGTRLTVV.